This T cell receptor (beta chain) stems from a study of blood T cell repertoires in COVID-19. On the study more broadly: COVID-19 samples collected from the United States, Italy and Spain covered acute and convalescent phases. Nucleic acid was either cDNA or gDNA, and it came from T cells, B-cell-depleted T cells, or PBMCs.

TCRdb's copy holds only in-frame clones and misses some; the assay was immunoSEQ multiplex PCR. This sample has about 340,000 clones, with about 92% found just once. Trimming left V 7 bases short and J 10 bases short, with 26 bases between. CDR1 is MNHEY and CDR2 is SMNVEV in the germline V gene (reference sequence). CDR3 size: 17 residues. This chain connects TRBV27 to TRBJ1-6; the D gene is possibly TRBD1 (6 bases). This receptor was identified in a woman in her twenties or thirties who had recovered from COVID-19. The sample taken for sequencing was PBMCs or T cells enriched from blood (not recorded which). The CDR3 bases are TGTGCCAGCACCAAGCTCTGGGGGCAGGGGATGAACTCACCCCTCCACTTT. This encodes CASTKLWGQGMNSPLHF.